These T cell receptor beta chains were read from a single sample in a study of blood T cell repertoires in COVID-19. The data were produced by immunoSEQ multiplex PCR, yet TCRdb's version contains in-frame clones alone and is incomplete. The sample has a few hundred thousand clones; 80% to 90% are singletons. Sequenced sample: PBMCs or T cells enriched from blood (not recorded which). The receptors shown here come from a man in his forties in a cohort exposed to, infected with or recovered from COVID-19 (not recorded which). Both conserved end residues are part of each CDR3. Each record gives: CDR3 protein, CDR3 DNA, D gene, V gene, clone size, J gene. D genes are given only for firm matches. Size tells how often a clone was seen (once, few, many) or the class of an expanded clone, and some rows leave it out.

CDR3 protein: CASSSTGVGEQFF
CDR3 DNA: TGTGCCAGCAGTTCGACAGGGGTAGGTGAGCAGTTCTTC
D gene: TRBD1
V gene: TRBV28
clone size: .
J gene: TRBJ2-1

CDR3 protein: CASSLAGTSLETQYF
CDR3 DNA: TGCGCCAGCAGCTTGGCCGGGACTAGCCTTGAGACCCAGTACTTC
D gene: TRBD2
V gene: TRBV5-1
clone size: .
J gene: TRBJ2-5

CDR3 protein: CASSSNSADTQYF
CDR3 DNA: TGTGCCAGCAGTTCCAACAGTGCAGATACGCAGTATTTT
D gene: .
V gene: TRBV3-1/TRBV3-2
clone size: .
J gene: TRBJ2-3

CDR3 protein: CASSPDIYGYTF
CDR3 DNA: TGTGCCAGCAGCCCTGACATCTATGGCTACACCTTC
D gene: .
V gene: TRBV7-9
clone size: .
J gene: TRBJ1-2

CDR3 protein: CASSLGPGQGRNEQFF
CDR3 DNA: TGTGCCAGCAGCTTAGGACCGGGACAGGGTAGGAATGAGCAGTTCTTC
D gene: TRBD1
V gene: TRBV7-2
clone size: once
J gene: TRBJ2-1

CDR3 protein: CASSPQQGKRETQYF
CDR3 DNA: TGTGCCAGCAGCCCGCAACAGGGAAAGAGGGAGACCCAGTACTTC
D gene: .
V gene: TRBV7-8
clone size: .
J gene: TRBJ2-5

CDR3 protein: CASSDPGHLTYEQYF
CDR3 DNA: TGTGCCAGTAGTGATCCGGGACACCTTACCTACGAGCAGTACTTC
D gene: .
V gene: TRBV19
clone size: .
J gene: TRBJ2-7

CDR3 protein: CASSRRDRRGYTF
CDR3 DNA: TGTGCCAGCAGCCGGCGGGACAGGAGGGGCTACACCTTC
D gene: TRBD1
V gene: TRBV3-1/TRBV3-2
clone size: .
J gene: TRBJ1-2

CDR3 protein: CSARRQDRGFF
CDR3 DNA: TGCAGTGCTAGGCGTCAGGACAGGGGGTTTTTT
D gene: TRBD1
V gene: TRBV20-1
clone size: .
J gene: TRBJ1-4

CDR3 protein: CASSLGLQETQYF
CDR3 DNA: TGTGCCAGCAGCTTAGGACTTCAAGAGACCCAGTACTTC
D gene: .
V gene: TRBV11-2
clone size: .
J gene: TRBJ2-5

CDR3 protein: CASSPGTSGRTDTQYF
CDR3 DNA: TGTGCCAGCAGCCCGGGGACTAGCGGGAGGACAGATACGCAGTATTTT
D gene: TRBD2
V gene: TRBV5-5
clone size: .
J gene: TRBJ2-3

CDR3 protein: CASSYRDRGLYEQYF
CDR3 DNA: TGTGCCAGCAGTTACAGGGACAGGGGGCTCTACGAGCAGTACTTC
D gene: TRBD1
V gene: TRBV6-5
clone size: .
J gene: TRBJ2-7

CDR3 protein: CASSTLGGQPQHF
CDR3 DNA: TGTGCCAGCAGTACCCTGGGCGGGCAGCCCCAGCATTTT
D gene: .
V gene: TRBV28
clone size: .
J gene: TRBJ1-5